The TCR beta chain under discussion was sequenced for a study of T cells in localized non-small cell lung cancer. Study results and caveats: Highest T cell clonality was seen in uninvolved adjacent lung, surpassing that measured in tumor.

Details on this clone: No antigen is known for it.

Method: immunoSEQ multiplex PCR; TCRdb's copy keeps in-frame clones and lacks some. The sample includes under 1,400 clones, 20% to 25% seen only once; the top ten take 12%. The source material was normal lung tissue next to the tumor, sampled before any cancer treatment. This receptor was identified in a male donor at least 60 years old with stage III lung adenocarcinoma.

The CDR3 region is CASGLVSGGETQYF. CDR3 nucleotides: TGTGCTAGTGGTTTGGTCAGCGGGGGAGAGACCCAGTACTTC. The chain carries TRBV12-5 and TRBJ2-5, with TRBD2 identical over 8 bases. This CDR3 spans 14 amino acids. V lost 0 bases and J lost 4; bases outside the gene matches: 1. From germline, CDR1 is LGHNT and CDR2 FRNRAP.